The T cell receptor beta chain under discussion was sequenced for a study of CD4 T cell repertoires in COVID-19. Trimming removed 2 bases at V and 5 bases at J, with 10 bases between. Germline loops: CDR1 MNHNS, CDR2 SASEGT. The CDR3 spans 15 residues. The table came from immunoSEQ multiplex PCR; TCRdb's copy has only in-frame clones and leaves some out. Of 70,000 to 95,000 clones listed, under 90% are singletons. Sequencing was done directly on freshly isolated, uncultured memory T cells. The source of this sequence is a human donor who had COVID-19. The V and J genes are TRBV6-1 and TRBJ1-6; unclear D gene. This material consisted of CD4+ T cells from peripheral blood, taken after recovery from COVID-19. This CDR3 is CASSEHPDNNSPLHF. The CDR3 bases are TGTGCCAGCAGTGAACACCCAGATAATAATTCACCCCTCCACTTT.